The TCR beta chain under discussion was sequenced for a study of control samples from healthy donors and cancer patients. This CDR3 has 13 residues. The V gene lost 4 bases and the J gene lost 8 bases, with 11 bases spanning the gap. The V gene's germline CDR1 is LGHDT and CDR2 YNNKEL (reference sequence). TCRdb's table, derived via immunoSEQ multiplex PCR, lists solely in-frame clones and lacks some. This sample yields tens of thousands of clones, of which roughly nine tenths are seen a single time; around 5.1% belongs to the top ten. The source of this sequence is a man in his 60s with colorectal cancer. The material sequenced was PBMCs. The rearrangement joins TRBV3-1 (or the pseudogene TRBV3-2) to TRBJ1-4, with D perhaps TRBD1 (5 bases). The CDR3 DNA sequence: TGTGCCAGCAGCCGGGGCTTCTGGGAAAAACTGTTTTTT. Protein product: CASSRGFWEKLFF.